What follows describes a single T cell receptor beta chain. This sample was included in a study of control samples from healthy donors and cancer patients. Germline lookup yields CDR1 GTSNPN and CDR2 SVGIG (reference sequence). The CDR3 totals 13 residues. V trimming: 3 bases; J trimming: 9 bases; junction bases outside the gene matches: 6. Profiling relied on immunoSEQ multiplex PCR, and the TCRdb table lists in-frame clones only, not all of them. The sample lists around 19,000 clones, 84% occurring once. This receptor was identified in a woman between 65 and 79 years old with lung cancer. The specimen sequenced was PBMCs. The J gene is TRBJ2-2, the V gene TRBV30; 8 positions match TRBD2. The CDR3 DNA follows: TGTGCCTGGAGAATGGCGGGAGGCCGGGAGCTGTTTTTT. Protein product: CAWRMAGGRELFF.